The present entry profiles one T cell receptor beta chain with its context. The authors prepared the TCRbeta library with unique molecular identifiers. TCRdb redid the calling of the PCR reads with MiXCR, one entry per CDR3 protein. The table records some 290,000 distinct CDR3 sequences, roughly 9.5% of them present only once. Germline CDR1 reads MNHEY; CDR2 reads SMNVEV (reference sequence). This CDR3 has 13 amino acids. The ends lost 7 bases at V and 3 bases at J; junction bases unmatched: 5. This sample is part of a study of T-cell reconstitution after alpha-beta-depleted transplantation in children.

The receptor's source is a human donor who donated a stem cell graft to a child with SCID. The J gene is TRBJ2-7, the V gene TRBV27; 8 bases are a match to TRBD1. The sample was PBMCs from the stem cell graft donor, taken from the stem cell graft. The CDR3 DNA reads TGTGCCAGCAACCCTGACAGGGGCTACGAGCAGTACTTC. Translation: CASNPDRGYEQYF.